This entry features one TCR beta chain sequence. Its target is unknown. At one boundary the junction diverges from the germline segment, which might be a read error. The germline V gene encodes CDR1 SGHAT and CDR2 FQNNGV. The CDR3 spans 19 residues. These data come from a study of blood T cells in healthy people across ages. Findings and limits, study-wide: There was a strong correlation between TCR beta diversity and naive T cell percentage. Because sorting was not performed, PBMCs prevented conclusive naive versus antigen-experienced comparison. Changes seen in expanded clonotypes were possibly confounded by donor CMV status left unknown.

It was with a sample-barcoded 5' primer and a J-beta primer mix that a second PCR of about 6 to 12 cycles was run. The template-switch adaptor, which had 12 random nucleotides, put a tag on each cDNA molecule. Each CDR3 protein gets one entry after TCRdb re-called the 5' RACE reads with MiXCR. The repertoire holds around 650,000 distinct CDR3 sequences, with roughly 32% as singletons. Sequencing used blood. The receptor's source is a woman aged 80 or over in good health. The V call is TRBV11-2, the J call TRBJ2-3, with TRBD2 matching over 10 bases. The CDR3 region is CACSLVFALAGESTDTQYF. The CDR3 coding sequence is TGTGCCTGCAGCCTAGTCTTCGCGCTAGCGGGGGAAAGCACAGATACGCAGTATTTT.